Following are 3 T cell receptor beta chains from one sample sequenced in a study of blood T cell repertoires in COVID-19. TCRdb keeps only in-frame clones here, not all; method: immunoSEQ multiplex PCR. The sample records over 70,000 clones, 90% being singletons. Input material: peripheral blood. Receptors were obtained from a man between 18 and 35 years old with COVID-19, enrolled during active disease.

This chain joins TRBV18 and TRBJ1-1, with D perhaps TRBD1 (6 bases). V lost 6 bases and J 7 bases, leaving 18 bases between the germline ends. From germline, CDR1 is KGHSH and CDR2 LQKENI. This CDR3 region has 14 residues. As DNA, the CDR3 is TGTGCCAGCTCCCCAACCGTGACAGGCCATGAAGCTTTCTTT. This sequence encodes CASSPTVTGHEAFF.

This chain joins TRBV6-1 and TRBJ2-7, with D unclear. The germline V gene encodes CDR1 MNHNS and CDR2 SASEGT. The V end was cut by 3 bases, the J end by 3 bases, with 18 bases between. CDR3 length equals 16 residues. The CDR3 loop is CASSDPPLDWSYEQYF. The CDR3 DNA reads TGTGCCAGCAGTGACCCCCCGTTAGACTGGAGCTACGAGCAGTACTTC.

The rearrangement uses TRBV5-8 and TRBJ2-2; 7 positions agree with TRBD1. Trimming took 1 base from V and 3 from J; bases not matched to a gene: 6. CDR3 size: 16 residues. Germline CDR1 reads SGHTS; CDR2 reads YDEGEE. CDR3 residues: CASSLMTGPYTGELFF. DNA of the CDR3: TGTGCCAGCAGCTTGATGACAGGGCCCTACACCGGGGAGCTGTTTTTT.